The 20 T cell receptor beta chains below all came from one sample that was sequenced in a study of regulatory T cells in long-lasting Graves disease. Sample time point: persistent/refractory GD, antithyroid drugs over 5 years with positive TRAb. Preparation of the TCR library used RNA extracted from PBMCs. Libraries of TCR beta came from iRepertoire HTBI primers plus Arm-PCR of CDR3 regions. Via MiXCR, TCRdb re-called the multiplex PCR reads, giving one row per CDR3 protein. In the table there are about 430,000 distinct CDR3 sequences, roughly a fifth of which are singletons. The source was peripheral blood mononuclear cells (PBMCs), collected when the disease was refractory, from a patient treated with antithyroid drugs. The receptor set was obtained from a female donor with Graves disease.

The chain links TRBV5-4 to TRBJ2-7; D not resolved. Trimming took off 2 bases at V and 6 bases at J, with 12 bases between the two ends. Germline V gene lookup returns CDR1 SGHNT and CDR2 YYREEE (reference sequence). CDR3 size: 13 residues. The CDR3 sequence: CASSFQGTGEQYF. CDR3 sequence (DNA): TGTGCCAGCAGCTTCCAAGGTACGGGCGAGCAGTACTTC.

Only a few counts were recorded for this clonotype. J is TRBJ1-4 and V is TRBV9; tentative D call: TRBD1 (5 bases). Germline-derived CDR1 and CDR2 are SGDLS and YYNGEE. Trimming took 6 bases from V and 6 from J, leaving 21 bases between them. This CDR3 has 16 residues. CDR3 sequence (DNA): TGTGCCAGCACCCCCGGTCAGGCCGGGGGAGATGAAAAACTGTTTTTT. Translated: CASTPGQAGGDEKLFF.

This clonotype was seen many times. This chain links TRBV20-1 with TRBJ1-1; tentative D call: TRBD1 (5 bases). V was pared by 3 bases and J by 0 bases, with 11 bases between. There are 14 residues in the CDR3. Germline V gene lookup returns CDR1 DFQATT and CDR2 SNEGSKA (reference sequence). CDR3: CSASLGTMNTEAFF. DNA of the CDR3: TGCAGTGCTAGTCTCGGGACGATGAACACTGAAGCTTTCTTT.

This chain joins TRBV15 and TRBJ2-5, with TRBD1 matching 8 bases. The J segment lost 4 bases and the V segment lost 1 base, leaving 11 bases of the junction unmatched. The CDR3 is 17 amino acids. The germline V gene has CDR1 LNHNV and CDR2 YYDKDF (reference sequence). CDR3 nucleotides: TGTGCCACCAGCAGAGGGACAGGGAGGTTGGTTATAGAGACCCAGTACTTC. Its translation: CATSRGTGRLVIETQYF.

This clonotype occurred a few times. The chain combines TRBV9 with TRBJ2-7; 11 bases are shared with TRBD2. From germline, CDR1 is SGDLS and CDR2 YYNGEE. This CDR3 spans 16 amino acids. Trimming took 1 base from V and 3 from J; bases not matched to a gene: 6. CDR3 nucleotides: TGTGCCAGCAGCGTAACCCCACTAGCGGGAGTCTACGAGCAGTACTTC. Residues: CASSVTPLAGVYEQYF. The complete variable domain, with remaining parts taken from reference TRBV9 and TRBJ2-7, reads DSGVTQTPKHLITATGQRVTLRCSPRSGDLSVYWYQQSLDQGLQFLIQYYNGEERAKGNILERFSAQQFPDLHSELNLSSLELGDSALYFCASSVTPLAGVYEQYFGPGTRLTVT.

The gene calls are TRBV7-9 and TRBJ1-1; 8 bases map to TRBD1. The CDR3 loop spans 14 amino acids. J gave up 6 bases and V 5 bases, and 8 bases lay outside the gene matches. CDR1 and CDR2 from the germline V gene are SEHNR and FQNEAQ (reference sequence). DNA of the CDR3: TGTGCCAGCAGCCAGTGGACAGGGAAGCCTGAAGCTTTCTTT. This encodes CASSQWTGKPEAFF.

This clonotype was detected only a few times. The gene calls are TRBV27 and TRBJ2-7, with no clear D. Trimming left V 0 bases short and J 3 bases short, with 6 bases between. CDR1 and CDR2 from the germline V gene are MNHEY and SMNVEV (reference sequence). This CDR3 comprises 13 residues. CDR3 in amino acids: CASSLSRGYEQYF. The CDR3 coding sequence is TGTGCCAGCAGTTTATCGCGCGGCTACGAGCAGTACTTC.

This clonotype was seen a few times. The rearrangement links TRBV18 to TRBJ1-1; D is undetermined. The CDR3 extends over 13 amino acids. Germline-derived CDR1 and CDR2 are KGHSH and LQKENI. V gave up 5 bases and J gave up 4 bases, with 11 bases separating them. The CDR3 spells CASSLTEATEAFF. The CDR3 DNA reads TGTGCCAGCTCATTAACAGAGGCCACTGAAGCTTTCTTT.

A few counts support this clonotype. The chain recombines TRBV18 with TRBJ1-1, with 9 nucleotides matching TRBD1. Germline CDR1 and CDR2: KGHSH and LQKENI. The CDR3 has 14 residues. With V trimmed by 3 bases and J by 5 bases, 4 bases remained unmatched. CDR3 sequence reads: CASSPRQGVTEAFF. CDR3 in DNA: TGTGCCAGCTCACCCCGACAGGGGGTAACTGAAGCTTTCTTT.

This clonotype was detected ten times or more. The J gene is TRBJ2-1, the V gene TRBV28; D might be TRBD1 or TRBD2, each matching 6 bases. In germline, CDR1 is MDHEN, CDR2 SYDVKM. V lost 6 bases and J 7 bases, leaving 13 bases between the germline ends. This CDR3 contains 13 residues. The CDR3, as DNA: TGTGCCAGCAGGCATGTAGGGGGGAATGAGCAGTTCTTC. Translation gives CASRHVGGNEQFF.

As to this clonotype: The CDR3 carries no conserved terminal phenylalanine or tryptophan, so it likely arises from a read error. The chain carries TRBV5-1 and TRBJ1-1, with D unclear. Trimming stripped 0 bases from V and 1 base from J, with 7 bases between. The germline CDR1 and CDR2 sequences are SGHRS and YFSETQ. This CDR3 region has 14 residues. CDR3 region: CASSLGFANTEAFL. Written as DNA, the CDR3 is TGCGCCAGCAGCTTGGGATTCGCGAACACTGAAGCTTTCCTT.

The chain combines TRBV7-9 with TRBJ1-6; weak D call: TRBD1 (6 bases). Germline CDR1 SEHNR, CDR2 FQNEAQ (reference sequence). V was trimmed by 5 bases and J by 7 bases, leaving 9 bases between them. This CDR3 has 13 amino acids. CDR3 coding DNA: TGTGCCAGCAGCCGGGACACAAATTCACCCCTCCACTTT. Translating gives CASSRDTNSPLHF.

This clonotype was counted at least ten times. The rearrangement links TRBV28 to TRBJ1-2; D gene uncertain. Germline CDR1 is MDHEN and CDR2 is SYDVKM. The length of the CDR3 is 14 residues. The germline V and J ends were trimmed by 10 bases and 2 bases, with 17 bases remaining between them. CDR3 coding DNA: TGTGCCACCCCCCTGGACGGGCGGAACTATGGCTACACCTTC. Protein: CATPLDGRNYGYTF.

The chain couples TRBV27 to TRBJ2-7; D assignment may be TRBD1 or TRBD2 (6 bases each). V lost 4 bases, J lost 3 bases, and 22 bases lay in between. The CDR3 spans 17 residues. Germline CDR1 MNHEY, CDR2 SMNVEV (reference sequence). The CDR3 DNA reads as TGTGCCAGCAGTTCTCCGGCGGAAAGGGGGGTTGACTACGAGCAGTACTTC. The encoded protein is CASSSPAERGVDYEQYF.

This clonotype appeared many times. Here the CDR3 DNA reads TGTGCCAGCAGTTTAACGACAGGAGTCACTGAAGCTTTCTTT. Translated, it gives CASSLTTGVTEAFF. The V gene is TRBV28, the J gene TRBJ1-1, with D possibly TRBD1 on 6 matching bases. The germline V and J ends were trimmed by 2 bases and 4 bases, with 11 bases remaining between them. The CDR3 is 14 residues long. Germline CDR1 reads MDHEN; CDR2 reads SYDVKM.

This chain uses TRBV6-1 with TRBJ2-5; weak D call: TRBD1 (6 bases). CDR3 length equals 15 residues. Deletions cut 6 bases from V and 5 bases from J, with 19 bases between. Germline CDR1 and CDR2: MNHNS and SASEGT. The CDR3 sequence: CASRGRTVLQETQYF. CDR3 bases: TGTGCCAGCAGGGGCCGGACAGTCCTGCAGGAGACCCAGTACTTC.

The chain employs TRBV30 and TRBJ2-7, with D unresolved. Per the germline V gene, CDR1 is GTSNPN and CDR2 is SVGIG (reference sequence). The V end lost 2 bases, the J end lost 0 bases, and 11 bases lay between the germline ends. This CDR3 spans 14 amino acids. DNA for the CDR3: TGTGCCTGGAGTCCAGCTCCGAACTCCTACGAGCAGTACTTC. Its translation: CAWSPAPNSYEQYF.

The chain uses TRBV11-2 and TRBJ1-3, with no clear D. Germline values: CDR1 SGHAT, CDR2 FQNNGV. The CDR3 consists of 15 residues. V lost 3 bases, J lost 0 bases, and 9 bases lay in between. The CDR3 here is CASSFLRDSGNTIYF. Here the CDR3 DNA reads TGTGCCAGCAGCTTCTTGAGGGACTCTGGAAACACCATATATTTT. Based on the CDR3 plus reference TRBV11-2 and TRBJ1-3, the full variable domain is EAGVAQSPRYKIIEKRQSVAFWCNPISGHATLYWYQQILGQGPKLLIQFQNNGVVDDSQLPKDRFSAERLKGVDSTLKIQPAKLEDSAVYLCASSFLRDSGNTIYFGEGSWLTVV.

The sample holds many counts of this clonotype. In DNA, the CDR3 is TGTGCCAGCTCACCGGGACACAACACTGAAGCTTTCTTT. This gives the protein CASSPGHNTEAFF. The chain has TRBV18 and TRBJ1-1; maybe TRBD1 (6 bases). V lost 3 bases, J lost 2 bases, and 7 bases lay in between. This CDR3 spans 13 amino acids. Germline loops: CDR1 KGHSH, CDR2 LQKENI.

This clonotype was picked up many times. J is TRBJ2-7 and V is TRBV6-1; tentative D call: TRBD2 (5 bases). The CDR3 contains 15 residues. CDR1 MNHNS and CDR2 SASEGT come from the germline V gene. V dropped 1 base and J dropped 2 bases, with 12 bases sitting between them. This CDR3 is CASSEGWGDTYEQYF. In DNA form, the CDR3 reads TGTGCCAGCAGTGAAGGGTGGGGAGATACCTACGAGCAGTACTTC.